A single sample is the source of the 10 T cell receptor beta chains below, sequenced in a study of OX40 agonist ivuxolimab in advanced cancers. Sequenced by immunoSEQ multiplex PCR; TCRdb stores in-frame clones only, minus some. The repertoire consists of more than 40,000 clones, with 70% to 80% occurring once and the leading ten covering approximately 2%. This sample comprised CD4+ or CD8+ T cells sorted from blood, obtained in a trial of the OX40 agonist ivuxolimab. The receptors stem from an adult with an advanced solid tumor such as melanoma, head and neck, liver or kidney cancer.

This rearrangement joins TRBV11-3 to TRBJ2-5; 9 positions match TRBD2. This CDR3 is built from 15 residues. CDR1 and CDR2 from the germline V gene are SGHNT and YENEEA. V lost 5 bases and J lost 2; bases outside the gene matches: 6. CDR3: CASSDGTSSQETQYF. The CDR3 DNA reads as TGTGCCAGCAGCGACGGGACTAGCAGTCAAGAGACCCAGTACTTC.

The CDR3 loop is CASSPGSVYNEQFF. The CDR3 DNA reads as TGTGCCAGTAGCCCCGGGTCCGTTTACAATGAGCAGTTCTTC. V and J are TRBV19 and TRBJ2-1; D call uncertain. The CDR3 length is 14 residues. Trimming took 6 bases from V and 4 from J, leaving 13 bases between them. Germline V gene lookup returns CDR1 LNHDA and CDR2 SQIVND (reference sequence).

The gene calls are TRBV6-1 and TRBJ2-7, with TRBD2 matching 10 bases. The CDR3 runs to 16 residues. Germline V gene data show CDR1 as MNHNS and CDR2 as SASEGT. V lost 0 bases, J lost 4 bases, and 6 bases stayed unmatched. In DNA form, the CDR3 reads TGTGCCAGCAGTGAAGCCCCTAGCGGGAGTATTTACGAGCAGTACTTC. Translation gives CASSEAPSGSIYEQYF.

The chain employs TRBV10-3 and TRBJ1-2; a weak D match, TRBD1 (5 bases). CDR3 length: 13 residues. The germline V gene has CDR1 ENHRY and CDR2 SYGVKD. V was trimmed by 3 bases and J by 8 bases, leaving 13 bases between them. DNA of the CDR3: TGTGCCATCAGTGAAGGGGTTGGACGCGGCTACACCTTC. Protein sequence: CAISEGVGRGYTF.

A few counts support this clone. The chain links TRBV18 to TRBJ1-1, with 7 bases that match TRBD1. The CDR3 totals 15 residues. Looked up from germline, CDR1 is KGHSH and CDR2 is LQKENI. The J segment lost 5 bases and the V segment lost 0 bases, leaving 6 bases of the junction unmatched. CDR3 region: CASSPPIAGGTEAFF. The DNA of the CDR3 is TGTGCCAGCTCACCACCGATCGCAGGGGGGACTGAAGCTTTCTTT.

The chain joins TRBV6-5 to TRBJ1-6, with 8 nucleotides matching TRBD1. Losses at the gene ends were 5 bases for V and 10 bases for J; bases not matched to a gene: 4. In germline, CDR1 is MNHEY, CDR2 SVGAGI. The CDR3 extends over 13 amino acids. CDR3 DNA sequence: TGTGCCAGCAGTAACGACAGGGGCTCACCCCTCCACTTT. Its protein product is CASSNDRGSPLHF.

The rearrangement uses TRBV14 and TRBJ2-3; D remains unclear. There are 13 residues in the CDR3. The germline V gene encodes CDR1 SGHDN and CDR2 FVKESK. Trimming took 5 bases from V and 4 from J, leaving 10 bases between them. The CDR3 is CASSFLGADTQYF. For the CDR3, the DNA is TGTGCCAGCAGCTTCCTAGGTGCAGATACGCAGTATTTT.

The chain carries TRBV5-4 and TRBJ1-2; 9 nucleotides match TRBD1. Trimming removed 4 bases from V and 10 bases from J; junction bases left unmatched: 8. Germline lookup yields CDR1 SGHNT and CDR2 YYREEE (reference sequence). This CDR3 is built from 13 residues. The CDR3 here is CASSGGDRVDYTF. DNA of the CDR3: TGTGCCAGCAGCGGGGGGGACAGGGTTGACTACACCTTC.

This chain connects TRBV5-1 to TRBJ2-2; 8 nucleotides align to TRBD1. The V gene end was trimmed by 0 bases and the J gene end by 4 bases; junction bases not matched to a gene: 2. The CDR3 extends over 15 amino acids. Germline V lookup: CDR1 SGHRS, CDR2 YFSETQ. The CDR3 reads CASSLVQGATGELFF. CDR3 nucleotide sequence: TGCGCCAGCAGCTTGGTCCAGGGGGCCACCGGGGAGCTGTTTTTT.

Judged by abundance, this clone is medium-sized. The CDR3 bases are TGCGCCAGCAGCCCCGGGACGGATGGCTACACCTTC. Translating it yields CASSPGTDGYTF. The V call is TRBV5-1, the J call TRBJ1-2; D is perhaps TRBD1 (5 bases). CDR3 size: 12 residues. The germline V and J ends were trimmed by 4 bases and 6 bases, with 10 bases remaining between them. From germline, CDR1 is SGHRS and CDR2 YFSETQ.